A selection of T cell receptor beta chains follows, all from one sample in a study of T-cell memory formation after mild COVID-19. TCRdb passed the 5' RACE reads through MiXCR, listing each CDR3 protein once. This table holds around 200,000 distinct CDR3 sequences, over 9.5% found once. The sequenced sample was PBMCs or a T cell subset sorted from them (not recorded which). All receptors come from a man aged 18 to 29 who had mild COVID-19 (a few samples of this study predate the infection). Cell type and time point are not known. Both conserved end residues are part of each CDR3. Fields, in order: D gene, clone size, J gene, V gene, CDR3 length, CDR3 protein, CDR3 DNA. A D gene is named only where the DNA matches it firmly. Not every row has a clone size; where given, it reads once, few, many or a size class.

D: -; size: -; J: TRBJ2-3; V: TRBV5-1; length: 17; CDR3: CASSLGYGTSSTDTQYF; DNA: TGCGCCAGCAGCTTGGGGTACGGGACATCTAGCACAGATACGCAGTATTTT
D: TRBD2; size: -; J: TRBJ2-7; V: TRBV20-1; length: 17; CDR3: CSARQTSAPQLRYEQYF; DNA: TGCAGTGCTAGACAAACTAGCGCCCCTCAACTGAGGTACGAGCAGTACTTC
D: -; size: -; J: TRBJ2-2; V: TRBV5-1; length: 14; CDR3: CASNGGYGTGELFF; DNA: TGCGCCAGCAATGGTGGATATGGCACCGGGGAGCTGTTTTTT
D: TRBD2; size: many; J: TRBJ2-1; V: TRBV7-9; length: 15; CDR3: CASSSSGGAWNEQFF; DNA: TGTGCCAGCAGCTCTAGCGGGGGTGCCTGGAATGAGCAGTTCTTC
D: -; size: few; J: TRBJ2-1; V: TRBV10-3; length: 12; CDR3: CAISRGAHEQFF; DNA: TGTGCCATCAGCCGGGGGGCCCATGAGCAGTTCTTC
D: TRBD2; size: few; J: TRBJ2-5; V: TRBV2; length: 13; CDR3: CASSGEGGETQYF; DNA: TGTGCCAGCTCCGGGGAGGGAGGCGAGACCCAGTACTTC
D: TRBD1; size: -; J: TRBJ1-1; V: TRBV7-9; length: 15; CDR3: CASSLEGDRATEAFF; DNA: TGTGCCAGCAGCTTAGAGGGGGACAGGGCAACTGAAGCTTTCTTT
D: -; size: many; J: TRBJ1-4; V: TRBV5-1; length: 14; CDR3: CASSLEGPGEKLFF; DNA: TGCGCCAGCAGCTTGGAAGGGCCCGGGGAAAAACTGTTTTTT
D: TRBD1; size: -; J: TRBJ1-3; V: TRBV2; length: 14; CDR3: CASSDDRAGNTIYF; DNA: TGTGCCAGCAGTGACGACAGGGCTGGAAACACCATATATTTT
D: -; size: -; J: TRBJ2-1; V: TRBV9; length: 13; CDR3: CASSDGVWNEQFF; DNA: TGTGCCAGCAGCGACGGGGTTTGGAATGAGCAGTTCTTC
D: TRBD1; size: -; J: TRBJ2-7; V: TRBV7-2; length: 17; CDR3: CASSLSYSGTVSYEQYF; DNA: TGTGCCAGCAGCTTAAGTTACTCCGGGACAGTATCCTACGAGCAGTACTTC
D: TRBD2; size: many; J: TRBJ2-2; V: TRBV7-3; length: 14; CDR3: CASSSTGGARELFF; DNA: TGTGCCAGCAGCTCAACCGGGGGGGCGAGGGAGCTGTTTTTT
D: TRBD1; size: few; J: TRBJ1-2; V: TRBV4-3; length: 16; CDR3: CASSQEVSGTGYGYTF; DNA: TGCGCCAGCAGCCAAGAAGTATCCGGGACAGGGTATGGCTACACCTTC
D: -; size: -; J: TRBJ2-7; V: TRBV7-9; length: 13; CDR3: CASSSPEPYEQYF; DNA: TGTGCCAGCAGCTCACCCGAGCCCTACGAGCAGTACTTC
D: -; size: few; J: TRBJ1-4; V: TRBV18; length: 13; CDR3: CATVRELGEKLFF; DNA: TGTGCCACCGTCCGGGAGTTAGGGGAAAAACTGTTTTTT
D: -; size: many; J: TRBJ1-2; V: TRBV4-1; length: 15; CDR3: CASSQEGRARYGYTF; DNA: TGCGCCAGCAGCCAAGAAGGCCGCGCGCGCTATGGCTACACCTTC
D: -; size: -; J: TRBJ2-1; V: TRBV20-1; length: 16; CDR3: CSARAVGRVFANEQFF; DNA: TGCAGTGCTAGAGCGGTAGGCAGGGTGTTCGCCAATGAGCAGTTCTTC
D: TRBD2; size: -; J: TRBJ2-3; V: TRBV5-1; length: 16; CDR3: CASCAPGLAETDTQYF; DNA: TGCGCCAGCTGTGCCCCTGGACTAGCGGAGACAGATACGCAGTATTTT
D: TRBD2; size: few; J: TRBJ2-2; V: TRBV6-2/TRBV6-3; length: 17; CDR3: CASRVAGAPMNTGELFF; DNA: TGTGCCAGCAGGGTAGCGGGGGCCCCTATGAACACCGGGGAGCTGTTTTTT
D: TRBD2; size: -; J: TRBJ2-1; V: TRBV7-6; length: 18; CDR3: CASSLESTSGGAPNEQFF; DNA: TGTGCCAGCAGCTTAGAATCGACTAGCGGGGGGGCCCCCAATGAGCAGTTCTTC
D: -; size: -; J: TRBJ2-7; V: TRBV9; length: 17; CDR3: CASSVAGRPSNPGEQYF; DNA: TGTGCCAGCAGCGTAGCTGGGCGGCCTTCGAACCCGGGGGAGCAGTACTTC
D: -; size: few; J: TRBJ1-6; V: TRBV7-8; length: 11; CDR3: CASSHDSPLHF; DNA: TGTGCCAGCAGCCACGATTCACCCCTCCACTTT
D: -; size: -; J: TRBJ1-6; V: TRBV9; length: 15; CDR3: CASSVRGTYNSPLHF; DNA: TGTGCCAGCAGCGTTAGAGGAACCTATAATTCACCCCTCCACTTT
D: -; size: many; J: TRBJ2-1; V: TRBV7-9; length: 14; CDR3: CASSLAVGAGEQFF; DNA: TGTGCCAGCAGCTTAGCTGTGGGGGCGGGTGAGCAGTTCTTC
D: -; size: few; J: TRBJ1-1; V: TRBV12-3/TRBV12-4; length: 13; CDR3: CASSWTETTEAFF; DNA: TGTGCCAGCAGTTGGACGGAAACCACTGAAGCTTTCTTT
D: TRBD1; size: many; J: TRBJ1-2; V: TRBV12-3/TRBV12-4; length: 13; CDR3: CASRPGQGSGYTF; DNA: TGTGCCAGCAGGCCGGGACAGGGATCGGGCTACACCTTC
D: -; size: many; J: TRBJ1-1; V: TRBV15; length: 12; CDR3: CATSRDVEGAFF; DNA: TGTGCCACCAGCAGAGATGTCGAGGGAGCTTTCTTT
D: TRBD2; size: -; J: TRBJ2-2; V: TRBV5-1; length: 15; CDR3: CASSFSGGASGELFF; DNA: TGCGCCAGCAGCTTTTCCGGGGGGGCCTCCGGGGAGCTGTTTTTT
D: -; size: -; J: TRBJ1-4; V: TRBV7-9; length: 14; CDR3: CASSFMGSREKLFF; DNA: TGTGCCAGCAGCTTTATGGGAAGTCGAGAAAAACTGTTTTTT
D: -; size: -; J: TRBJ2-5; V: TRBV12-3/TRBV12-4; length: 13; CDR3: CASSFPGEETQYF; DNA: TGTGCCAGCAGTTTCCCGGGGGAAGAGACCCAGTACTTC
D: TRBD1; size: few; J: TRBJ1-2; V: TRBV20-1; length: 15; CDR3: CSARSRQGGNYGYTF; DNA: TGCAGTGCTAGGTCTAGACAGGGGGGCAACTATGGCTACACCTTC
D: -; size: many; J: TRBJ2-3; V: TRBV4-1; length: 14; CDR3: CASSQYWGRDTQYF; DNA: TGCGCCAGCAGCCAATACTGGGGGAGGGATACGCAGTATTTT
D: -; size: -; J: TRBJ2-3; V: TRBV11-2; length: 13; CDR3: CASSLEGVGTQYF; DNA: TGTGCCAGCAGCTTAGAAGGTGTGGGTACGCAGTATTTT
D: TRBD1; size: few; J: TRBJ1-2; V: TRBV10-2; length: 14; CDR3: CASMRTGGSYGYTF; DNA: TGCGCCAGCATGAGAACAGGGGGGAGCTATGGCTACACCTTC
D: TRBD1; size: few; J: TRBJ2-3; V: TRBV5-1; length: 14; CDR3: CASSSGTAPGTQYF; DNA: TGCGCCAGCAGCTCCGGGACAGCCCCAGGGACGCAGTATTTT
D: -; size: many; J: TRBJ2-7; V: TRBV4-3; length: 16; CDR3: CASSQAVNRLGYEQYF; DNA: TGCGCCAGCAGCCAAGCGGTAAATAGGCTCGGTTACGAGCAGTACTTC
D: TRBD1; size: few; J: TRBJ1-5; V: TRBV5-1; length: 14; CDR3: CASSTGTGGQPQHF; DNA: TGCGCCAGCAGCACAGGGACAGGGGGTCAGCCCCAGCATTTT
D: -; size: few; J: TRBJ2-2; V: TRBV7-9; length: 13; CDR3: CASSPPSGRELFF; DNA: TGTGCCAGCAGCCCCCCATCCGGGCGGGAGCTGTTTTTT
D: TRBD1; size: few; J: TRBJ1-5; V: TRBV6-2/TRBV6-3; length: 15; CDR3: CASTRTGMSNQPQHF; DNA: TGTGCCAGCACCCGGACAGGGATGAGCAATCAGCCCCAGCATTTT
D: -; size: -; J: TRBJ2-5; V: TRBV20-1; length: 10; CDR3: CSARGDLEAF; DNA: TGCAGTGCTAGAGGCGACTTAGAGGCCTTC
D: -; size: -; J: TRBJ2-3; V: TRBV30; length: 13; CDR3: CAWTPRGPYTQYF; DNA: TGTGCCTGGACCCCTCGGGGACCTTATACGCAGTATTTT
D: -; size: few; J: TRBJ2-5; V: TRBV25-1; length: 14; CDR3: CASSGSRGLETQYF; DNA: TGTGCCAGCAGTGGTAGCCGGGGGCTAGAGACCCAGTACTTC
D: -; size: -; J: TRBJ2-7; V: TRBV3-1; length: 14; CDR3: CASSLSRGYDEQYF; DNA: TGTGCCAGCAGTCTCAGTCGGGGGTACGACGAGCAGTACTTC
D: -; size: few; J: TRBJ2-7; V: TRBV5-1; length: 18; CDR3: CASSLEGLPGGIRSEQYF; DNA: TGCGCCAGCAGCTTGGAGGGGCTCCCAGGGGGGATACGTAGCGAGCAGTACTTC
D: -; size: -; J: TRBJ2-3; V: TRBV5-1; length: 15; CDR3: CASSLVSGGRDTQYF; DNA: TGCGCCAGCAGCTTGGTTTCCGGGGGACGGGATACGCAGTATTTT
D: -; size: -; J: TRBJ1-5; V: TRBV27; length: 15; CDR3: CASSRAGRNNQPQHF; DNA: TGTGCCAGCAGTCGGGCAGGGAGGAACAATCAGCCCCAGCATTTT
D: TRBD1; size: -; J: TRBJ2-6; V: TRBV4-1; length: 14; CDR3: CASRTGTGANVLTF; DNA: TGCGCCAGCAGGACAGGGACTGGGGCCAACGTCCTGACTTTC
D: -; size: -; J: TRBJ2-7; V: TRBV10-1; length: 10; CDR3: CASSGYEQYF; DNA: TGCGCCAGCAGTGGATACGAGCAGTACTTC
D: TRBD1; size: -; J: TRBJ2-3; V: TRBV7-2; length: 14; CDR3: CATPRDRGTDTQYF; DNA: TGTGCCACCCCCCGGGACAGGGGCACAGATACGCAGTATTTT
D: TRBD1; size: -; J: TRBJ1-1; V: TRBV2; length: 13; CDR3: CASCQGVNTEAFF; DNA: TGTGCCAGCTGCCAGGGGGTGAACACTGAAGCTTTCTTT
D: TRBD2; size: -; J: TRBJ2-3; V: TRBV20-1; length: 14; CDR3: CSAGRGGDTDTQYF; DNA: TGCAGTGCTGGGCGGGGGGGAGACACAGATACGCAGTATTTT
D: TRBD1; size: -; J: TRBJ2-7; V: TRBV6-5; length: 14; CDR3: CASSYRPGGYEQYF; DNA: TGTGCCAGCAGTTACCGGCCAGGGGGTTACGAGCAGTACTTC
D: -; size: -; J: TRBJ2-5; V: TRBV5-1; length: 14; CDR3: CASSSSGTEETQYF; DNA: TGCGCCAGCAGCTCATCCGGGACGGAAGAGACCCAGTACTTC
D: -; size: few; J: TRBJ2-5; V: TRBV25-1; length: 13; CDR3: CASRGAAPETQYF; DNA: TGTGCCAGCCGGGGGGCGGCCCCGGAGACCCAGTACTTC
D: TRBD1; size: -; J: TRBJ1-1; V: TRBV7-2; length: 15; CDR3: CASSQQDRENTEAFF; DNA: TGTGCCAGCAGCCAACAGGACAGGGAGAACACTGAAGCTTTCTTT
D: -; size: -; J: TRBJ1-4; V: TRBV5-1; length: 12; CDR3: CASSEPGGGLFF; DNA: TGCGCCAGCAGCGAACCTGGAGGCGGGCTGTTTTTT
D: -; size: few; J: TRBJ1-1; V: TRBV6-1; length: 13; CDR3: CASDLTGNTEAFF; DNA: TGTGCCAGCGACCTTACAGGGAACACTGAAGCTTTCTTT
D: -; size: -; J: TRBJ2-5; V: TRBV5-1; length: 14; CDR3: CASSLGLWMETQYF; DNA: TGCGCCAGCAGCTTGGGTTTATGGATGGAGACCCAGTACTTC
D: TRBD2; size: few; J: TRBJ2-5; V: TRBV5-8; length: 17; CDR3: CASSRGLAALVMETQYF; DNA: TGTGCCAGCAGCCGCGGACTAGCGGCACTCGTTATGGAGACCCAGTACTTC
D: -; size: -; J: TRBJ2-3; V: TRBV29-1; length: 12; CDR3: CSVSPPTDTQYF; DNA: TGCAGCGTGTCTCCTCCCACAGATACGCAGTATTTT